The 5 T cell receptor beta chains below were found in one sample sequenced in a study of identifying expanded T cells in peripheral blood. Libraries were prepared by immunoSEQ multiplex PCR; TCRdb keeps only in-frame clonotypes and omits some of them. The sample carries approximately 120,000 clones, less than 90% recorded once. Sequencing was done on a sample of blood. The receptors stem from a person between 18 and 75 years old in good health.

CDR3 DNA sequence: TGTGCCAGCAGCTTCGCGATCAAGACAGGGCCCTTTAGAGGGGCCAACGTCCTGACTTTC. Protein: CASSFAIKTGPFRGANVLTF. The chain joins TRBV7-8 to TRBJ2-6, with 7 bases matching TRBD1. The CDR3 is 20 amino acids. Germline CDR1 SGHVS, CDR2 FQNEAQ. V shed 3 bases, J shed 4 bases, and the junction held 18 bases outside the gene matches.

The rearrangement uses TRBV2 and TRBJ2-4; 10 bases are shared with TRBD1. V lost 6 bases to trimming and J lost 8 bases; unmatched junction nucleotides: 4. Germline V CDR1 and CDR2: SNHLY, FYNNEI. The length of the CDR3 is 13 residues. The CDR3 region is CASRRGTGDIQYF. The CDR3 bases are TGTGCCAGCAGGCGCGGGACAGGGGACATTCAGTACTTC.

This clone occurred once. This chain connects TRBV7-2 to TRBJ2-1, with 8 bases identical to TRBD2. Germline trimming cut 1 base from V and 0 bases from J; bases unmatched to any gene: 11. Germline V lookup: CDR1 SGHTA, CDR2 FQGNSA. The CDR3 totals 19 residues. Here the CDR3 DNA reads TGTGCCAGCAGCTTAGTCTCAGCGGCTAGCGGGCCCTCCTACAATGAGCAGTTCTTC. Its translation is CASSLVSAASGPSYNEQFF.

In its sample, this clone was seen a few times. The V gene is TRBV5-6, the J gene TRBJ2-5; 15 nucleotides line up with TRBD2. This CDR3 has 16 residues. Unmatched junction bases numbered 3, after V lost 4 bases and J lost 2 bases. Germline values: CDR1 SGHDT, CDR2 YYEEEE. The CDR3 DNA reads as TGTGCCAGCAGCCCCGGGACTAGCGGGAGGCAAGAGACCCAGTACTTC. This codes for CASSPGTSGRQETQYF.

This clone was picked up a small number of times. Here the CDR3 DNA reads TGTGCCTGGAGTGTACCGGACATTGCACACTATGGCTACACCTTC. Translation gives CAWSVPDIAHYGYTF. The chain uses TRBV30 and TRBJ1-2; perhaps TRBD1 as D (5 bases). This CDR3 is 15 amino acids long. Trimming left V 0 bases short and J 3 bases short, with 14 bases between. Germline V gene data show CDR1 as GTSNPN and CDR2 as SVGIG (reference sequence).